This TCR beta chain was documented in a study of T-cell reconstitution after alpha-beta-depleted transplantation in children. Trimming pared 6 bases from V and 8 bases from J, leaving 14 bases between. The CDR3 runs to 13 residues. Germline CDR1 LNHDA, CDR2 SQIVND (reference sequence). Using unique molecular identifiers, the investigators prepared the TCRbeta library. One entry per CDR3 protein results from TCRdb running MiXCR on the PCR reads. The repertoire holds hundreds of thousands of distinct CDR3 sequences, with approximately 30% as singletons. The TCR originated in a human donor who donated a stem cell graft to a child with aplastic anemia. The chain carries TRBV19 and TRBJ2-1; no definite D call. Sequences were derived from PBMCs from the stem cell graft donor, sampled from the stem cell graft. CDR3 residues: CASSLRGVDEQFF. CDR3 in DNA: TGTGCCAGTAGCCTAAGAGGAGTTGATGAGCAGTTCTTC.